This T cell receptor beta chain originates from a study of a mutant IDH1 vaccine in newly diagnosed glioma. Overall study: The week-35 safety follow-up was V12, and the week-47 study end was V13.

Points on this clone: Antigen unknown.

Here immunoSEQ multiplex PCR was the method, and the copy in TCRdb shows in-frame clones only, minus some. The top ten clones hold 3.2% of a sample with around 54,000 clones, 83% of them seen once. Sample time point: week 47, end of study. All doses held 300 ug of mutant IDH1 20-mer peptide, with topical imiquimod. The study's findings and limits: Pseudoprogression apparently tracked independently of changes in top peripheral T cell clonotypes.

This specimen consisted of PBMCs, obtained from a glioma patient whose treatment included an IDH1 peptide vaccine. The receptor was isolated from a woman aged 50 to 65 with glioma.

The CDR3 coding sequence is TGTGCCAGCAAAGGTCCGGGTGCCAATGAGCAGTTCTTC. As protein: CASKGPGANEQFF. The rearrangement uses TRBV2 and TRBJ2-1, with unresolved D. The CDR3 length is 13 residues. The germline V gene has CDR1 SNHLY and CDR2 FYNNEI. Trimming pared 7 bases from V and 6 bases from J, leaving 13 bases between. Full variable domain (missing parts from reference TRBV2 and TRBJ2-1): EPEVTQTPSHQVTQMGQEVILRCVPISNHLYFYWYRQILGQKVEFLVSFYNNEISEKSEIFDDQFSVERPDGSNFTLKIRSTKLEDSAMYFCASKGPGANEQFFGPGTRLTVL.